This T cell receptor beta chain was recorded in a study of tumor-infiltrating lymphocytes in localized non-small cell lung cancer. Study information: The cohort mixed smokers and never-smokers, several histologies, and some post-neoadjuvant-chemotherapy samples. Broader study findings: T-cell fraction did not differ between immunotypes IM1 and IM2.

On this clone: Its specificity is not known.

Libraries were prepared by immunoSEQ multiplex PCR; TCRdb keeps only in-frame clonotypes and omits some of them. The data hold some 30,000 clones, with approximately 85% observed a single time. CDR1 and CDR2 (germline): SQVTM, ANQGSEA. This CDR3 comprises 8 residues. The V end lost 7 bases, the J end lost 7 bases, and 4 bases lay between the germline ends. The sequencing sample was made of lung tumor tissue. This rearrangement joins TRBV29-1 to TRBJ1-1; no definite D call. The sequence derives from a human donor with non-small cell lung cancer. The CDR3 spells CSASEAFF. CDR3 sequence (DNA): TGCAGCGCCAGTGAAGCTTTCTTT.